Listed below are T cell receptor beta chains from one sample, sequenced in a study of cytomegalovirus exposure and HLA in healthy donors. TCRdb's table, derived via immunoSEQ multiplex PCR, lists solely in-frame clones and lacks some. The sample has about 200,000 clones; around 84% are singletons. Sequenced sample: PBMCs. All receptors derive from a woman under 40 in good health and CMV-seropositive. CDR3s include the opening cysteine and the closing phenylalanine or tryptophan. The D gene is left open where the match is weak. Clone size is shown for a subset of rows, as once, few, many or a class of expanded clone.

J | V | size | D | DNA | CDR3
TRBJ2-5 | TRBV9 | once | TRBD1 | TGTGCCAGCAGCGCTCTGACAGGGGTAGAGACCCAGTACTTC | CASSALTGVETQYF
TRBJ2-3 | TRBV5-1 | - | - | TGCGCCAGCAGCCCCCTGGGGGGTTCAGATACGCAGTATTTT | CASSPLGGSDTQYF
TRBJ1-2 | TRBV12-5 | once | - | TGTGCTAGTGGTTTGGTAGTCAGTTTCTTGAATGGCTACACCTTC | CASGLVVSFLNGYTF
TRBJ1-2 | TRBV28 | few | - | TGTGCCAGCAATATGGACGGGATTAACTATGGCTACACCTTC | CASNMDGINYGYTF
TRBJ1-1 | TRBV9 | few | TRBD1 | TGTGCCAGCAGCCAGACAGGGAAGAACACTGAAGCTTTCTTT | CASSQTGKNTEAFF
TRBJ2-7 | TRBV7-8 | - | TRBD2 | TGTGCCAGCAGCTTAGTAGGCGGGAGCGGGAACGAGCAGTACTTC | CASSLVGGSGNEQYF
TRBJ2-7 | TRBV5-6 | - | - | TGTGCCAGCAGCCCCGGTAGCGGTCACTACGAGCAGTACTTC | CASSPGSGHYEQYF
TRBJ2-7 | TRBV28 | once | - | TGTGCCAGCAGTTATTCCCTACACATAACAGAAACCTACGAGCAGTACTTC | CASSYSLHITETYEQYF
TRBJ1-3 | TRBV9 | - | TRBD1 | TGTGCCAGCAGCGCGCAGGGACAGGGAATTGGTTCCATATATTTT | CASSAQGQGIGSIYF
TRBJ1-5 | TRBV7-2 | - | TRBD1 | TGTGCCAGCAGCAGACAGGGACGCAATCAGCCCCAGCATTTT | CASSRQGRNQPQHF
TRBJ2-1 | TRBV25-1 | - | TRBD2 | TGTGCCAGCACGTCTAGCGGGGAAGCCAATGAGCAGTTCTTC | CASTSSGEANEQFF
TRBJ2-7 | TRBV4-1 | - | TRBD2 | TGCGCCAGCAGCCAAGTCCCCATGGGGGAGGGCCCGTACGAGCAGTACTTC | CASSQVPMGEGPYEQYF
TRBJ1-5 | TRBV4-1 | - | - | TGCGCCAGCAGCCCCGTTGTATCGGGGCCCCAGCATTTT | CASSPVVSGPQHF
TRBJ2-1 | TRBV28 | - | TRBD1 | TGTGCCAGCAGTACCCCCGGGACAGGGTTAAATGAGCAGTTCTTC | CASSTPGTGLNEQFF
TRBJ2-6 | TRBV28 | - | - | TGTGCCAGCACCGCCCCGGGTTTGTCTGGGGCCAACGTCCTGACTTTC | CASTAPGLSGANVLTF
TRBJ2-5 | TRBV30 | - | - | TGTGCCTGGAGTGCACAGTCGGCCGTCGAGACCCAGTACTTC | CAWSAQSAVETQYF